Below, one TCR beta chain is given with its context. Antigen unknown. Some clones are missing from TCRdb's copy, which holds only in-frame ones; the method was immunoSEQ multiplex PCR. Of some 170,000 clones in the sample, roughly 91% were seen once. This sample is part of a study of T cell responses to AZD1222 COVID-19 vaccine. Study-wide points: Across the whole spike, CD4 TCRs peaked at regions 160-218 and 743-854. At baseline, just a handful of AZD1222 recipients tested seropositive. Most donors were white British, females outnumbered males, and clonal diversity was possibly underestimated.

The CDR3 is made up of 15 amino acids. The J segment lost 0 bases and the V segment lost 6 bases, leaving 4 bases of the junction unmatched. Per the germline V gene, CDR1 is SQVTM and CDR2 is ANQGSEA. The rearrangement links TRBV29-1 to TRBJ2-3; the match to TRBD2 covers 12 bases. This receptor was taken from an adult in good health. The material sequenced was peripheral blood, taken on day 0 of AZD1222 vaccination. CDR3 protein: CSVNGLAGSTDTQYF. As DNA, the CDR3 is TGCAGCGTAAACGGACTAGCGGGGAGCACAGATACGCAGTATTTT.